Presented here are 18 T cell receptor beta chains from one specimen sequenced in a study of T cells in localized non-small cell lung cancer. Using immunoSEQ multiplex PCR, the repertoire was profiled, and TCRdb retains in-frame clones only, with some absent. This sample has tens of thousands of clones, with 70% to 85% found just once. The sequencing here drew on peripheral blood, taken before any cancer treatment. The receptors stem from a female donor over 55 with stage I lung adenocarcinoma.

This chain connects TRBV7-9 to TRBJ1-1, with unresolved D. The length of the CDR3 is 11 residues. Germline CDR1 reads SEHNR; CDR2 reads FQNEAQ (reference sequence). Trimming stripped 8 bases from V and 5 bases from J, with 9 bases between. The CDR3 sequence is CASPTGTEAFF. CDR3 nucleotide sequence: TGTGCCAGCCCGACGGGGACTGAAGCTTTCTTT.

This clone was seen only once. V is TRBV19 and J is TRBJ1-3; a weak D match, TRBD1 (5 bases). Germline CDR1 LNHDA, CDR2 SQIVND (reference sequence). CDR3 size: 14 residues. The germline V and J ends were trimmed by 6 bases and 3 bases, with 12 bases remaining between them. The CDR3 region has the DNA TGTGCCAGTAGAGACAGTTCTGTTGGAAACACCATATATTTT. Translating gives CASRDSSVGNTIYF.

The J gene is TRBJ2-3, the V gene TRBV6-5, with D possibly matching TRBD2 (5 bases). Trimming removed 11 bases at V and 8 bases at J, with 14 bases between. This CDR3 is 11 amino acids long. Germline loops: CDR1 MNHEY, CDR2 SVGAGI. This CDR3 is CAVQSEGTQYF. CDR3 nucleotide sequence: TGTGCCGTCCAGTCTGAGGGTACGCAGTATTTT.

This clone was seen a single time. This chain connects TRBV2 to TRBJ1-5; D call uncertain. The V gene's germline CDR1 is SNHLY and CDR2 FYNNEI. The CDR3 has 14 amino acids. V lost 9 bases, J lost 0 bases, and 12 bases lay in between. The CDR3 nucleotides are TGTGCCAGTTCGGACGTCTCTAGCAATCAGCCCCAGCATTTT. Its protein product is CASSDVSSNQPQHF.

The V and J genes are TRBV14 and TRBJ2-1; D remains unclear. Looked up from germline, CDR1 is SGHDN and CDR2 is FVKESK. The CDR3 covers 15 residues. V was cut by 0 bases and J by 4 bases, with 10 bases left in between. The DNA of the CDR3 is TGTGCCAGCAGCCAAGAAACCAGCCTATACAATGAGCAGTTCTTC. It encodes CASSQETSLYNEQFF.

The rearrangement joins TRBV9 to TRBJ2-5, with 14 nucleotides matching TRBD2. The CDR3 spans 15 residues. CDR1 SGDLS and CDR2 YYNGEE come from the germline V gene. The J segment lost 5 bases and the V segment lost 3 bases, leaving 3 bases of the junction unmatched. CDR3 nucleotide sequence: TGTGCCAGCAGCGGGACTAGCGGGAGGTATGAGACCCAGTACTTC. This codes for CASSGTSGRYETQYF.

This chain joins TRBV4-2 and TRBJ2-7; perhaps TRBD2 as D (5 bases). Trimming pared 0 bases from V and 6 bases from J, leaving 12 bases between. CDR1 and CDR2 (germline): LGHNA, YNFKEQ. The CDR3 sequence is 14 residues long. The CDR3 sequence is CASSQDREWGEQYF. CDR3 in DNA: TGTGCCAGCAGCCAAGATCGGGAATGGGGCGAGCAGTACTTC.

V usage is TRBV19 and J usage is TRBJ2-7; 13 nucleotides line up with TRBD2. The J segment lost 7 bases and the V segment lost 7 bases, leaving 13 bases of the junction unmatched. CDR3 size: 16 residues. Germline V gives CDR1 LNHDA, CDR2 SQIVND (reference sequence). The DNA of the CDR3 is TGTGCCAGTACTCCACGATGGGGGACTAGCGGGAAAGAGCAGTACTTC. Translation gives CASTPRWGTSGKEQYF.

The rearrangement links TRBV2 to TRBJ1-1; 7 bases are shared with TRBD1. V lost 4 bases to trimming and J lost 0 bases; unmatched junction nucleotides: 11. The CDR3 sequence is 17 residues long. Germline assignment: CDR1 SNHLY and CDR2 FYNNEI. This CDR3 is CASSVRTGRVMNTEAFF. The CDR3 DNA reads TGTGCCAGCAGTGTCCGGACAGGCAGAGTCATGAACACTGAAGCTTTCTTT.

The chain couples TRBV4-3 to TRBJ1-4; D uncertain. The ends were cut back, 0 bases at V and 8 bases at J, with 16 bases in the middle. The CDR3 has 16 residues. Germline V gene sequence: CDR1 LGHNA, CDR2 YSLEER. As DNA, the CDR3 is TGCGCCAGCAGCCAAGATCTAGTCCGACAAGGGGAAAAACTGTTTTTT. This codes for CASSQDLVRQGEKLFF.

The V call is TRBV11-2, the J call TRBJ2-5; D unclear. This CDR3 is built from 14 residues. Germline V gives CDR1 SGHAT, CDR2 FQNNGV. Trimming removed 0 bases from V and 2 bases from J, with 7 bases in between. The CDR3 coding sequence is TGTGCCAGCAGCTTAGAATGGCCTCAAGAGACCCAGTACTTC. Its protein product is CASSLEWPQETQYF.

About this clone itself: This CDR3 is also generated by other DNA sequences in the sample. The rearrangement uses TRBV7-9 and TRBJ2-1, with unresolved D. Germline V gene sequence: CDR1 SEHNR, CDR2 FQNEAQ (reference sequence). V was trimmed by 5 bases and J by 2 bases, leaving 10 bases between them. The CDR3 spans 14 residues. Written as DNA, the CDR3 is TGTGCCAGCAGCCCCGGCGCAACCTACAATGAGCAGTTCTTC. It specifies CASSPGATYNEQFF.

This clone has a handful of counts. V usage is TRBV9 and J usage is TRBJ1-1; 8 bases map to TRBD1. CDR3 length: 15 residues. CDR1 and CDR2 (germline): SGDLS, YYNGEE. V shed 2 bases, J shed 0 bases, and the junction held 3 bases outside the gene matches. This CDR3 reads CASSVRTGMNTEAFF. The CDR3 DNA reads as TGTGCCAGCAGCGTGAGGACAGGGATGAACACTGAAGCTTTCTTT.

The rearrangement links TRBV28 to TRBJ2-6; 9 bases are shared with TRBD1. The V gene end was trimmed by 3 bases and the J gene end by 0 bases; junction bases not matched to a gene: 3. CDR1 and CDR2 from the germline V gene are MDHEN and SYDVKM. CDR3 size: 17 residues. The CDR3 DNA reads TGTGCCAGCAGTTTCGACAGGGGGGGCTCTGGGGCCAACGTCCTGACTTTC. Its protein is CASSFDRGGSGANVLTF.

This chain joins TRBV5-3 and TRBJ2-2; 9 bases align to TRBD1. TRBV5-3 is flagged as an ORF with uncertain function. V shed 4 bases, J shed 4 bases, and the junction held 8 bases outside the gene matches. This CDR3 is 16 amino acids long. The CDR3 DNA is TGTGCCAGAAGCCCCTCCGGGACAGGGTTCACCGGGGAGCTGTTTTTT. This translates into CARSPSGTGFTGELFF.

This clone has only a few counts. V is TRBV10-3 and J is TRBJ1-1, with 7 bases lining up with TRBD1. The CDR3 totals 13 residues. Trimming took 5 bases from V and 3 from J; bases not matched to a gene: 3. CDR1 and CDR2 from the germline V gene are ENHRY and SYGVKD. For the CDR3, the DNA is TGTGCCATCAGTAGACAGGGCGACACTGAAGCTTTCTTT. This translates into CAISRQGDTEAFF.

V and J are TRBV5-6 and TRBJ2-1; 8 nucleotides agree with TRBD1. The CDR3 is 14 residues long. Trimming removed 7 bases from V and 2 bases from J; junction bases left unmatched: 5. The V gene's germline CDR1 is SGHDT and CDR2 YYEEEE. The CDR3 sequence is CASDRTGTYNEQFF. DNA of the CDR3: TGTGCCAGCGACCGGACAGGGACCTACAATGAGCAGTTCTTC.

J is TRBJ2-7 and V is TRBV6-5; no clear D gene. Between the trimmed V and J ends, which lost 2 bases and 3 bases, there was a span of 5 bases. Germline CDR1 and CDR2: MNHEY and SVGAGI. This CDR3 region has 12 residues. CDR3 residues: CASSYRGYEQYF. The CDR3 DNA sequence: TGTGCCAGCAGTTACAGAGGCTACGAGCAGTACTTC.